This entry concerns a single TCR beta chain. Its antigen is not known. Generated by immunoSEQ multiplex PCR, the TCRdb table keeps only in-frame clones and is missing some. Altogether under 7,500 clones are present, over 65% being singletons, with the ten largest covering 6.5%. The sample originates from a study of T cell repertoires in ileal Crohn's disease. Overall study: All patients had surgery for stricturing (around 60%) or penetrating (39%) disease. Regarding the study as a whole: Sorted CD8 T cells held more high-frequency clones than CD4.

This CDR3 region has 12 residues. CDR1 and CDR2 from the germline V gene are SNHLY and FYNNEI. Trimming stripped 1 base from V and 6 bases from J, with 6 bases between. The time point is: proximal margin of the surgical specimen (macroscopically non-inflamed). Adults with ileal or ileocolonic Crohn's disease and an indication for resection were eligible. This receptor was obtained from an adult with Crohn's disease. Sequencing was performed on ileal tissue. The V call is TRBV2, the J call TRBJ1-2; D gene uncertain. CDR3 region: CASSEEVHGYTF. CDR3 bases: TGTGCCAGCAGTGAAGAGGTACATGGCTACACCTTC.